These 17 T cell receptor beta chains were sequenced from one sample in a study of shared clonotypes between healthy human individuals (dated by TCRdb to the early 2020s). Library preparation was by the immunoSEQ multiplex PCR assay. As stored in TCRdb, this immuneACCESS dataset retains in-frame rearrangements with V and J assigned. A fraction of the clones does not appear; measured against another copy, unresolved V genes explain less than half of the discrepancy, and the remainder lacks a known reason. In this sample the table shows hundreds of thousands of clones, about 96% of which occur a single time. The top ten hold more than 0.3% of the sample. Sequencing was carried out using memory CD8+ T cells sorted from blood. The sample's cell subset or site label, decoded: CD45RO+ cells pooled with CCR7-negative TemRA cells. The source is a man aged 25 to 40 in good health.

The chain employs TRBV28 and TRBJ1-2; D gene ambiguous. Germline-derived CDR1 and CDR2 are MDHEN and SYDVKM. V was pared by 5 bases and J by 5 bases, with 18 bases between. CDR3 length: 15 residues. As DNA, the CDR3 is TGTGCCAGCAGTGCTTCGAGAAGGCCTGGGTATGGCTACACCTTC. Its protein product is CASSASRRPGYGYTF.

The V gene is TRBV28, the J gene TRBJ2-7, with 10 bases aligning to TRBD2. The germline V gene has CDR1 MDHEN and CDR2 SYDVKM. Trimming removed 9 bases from V and 3 bases from J; junction bases left unmatched: 5. CDR3 length: 13 residues. The CDR3 here is CASERGGHYEQYF. CDR3 DNA sequence: TGTGCCAGTGAGCGGGGGGGCCACTACGAGCAGTACTTC.

The genes are TRBV4-2 and TRBJ2-4; 10 bases line up with TRBD1. Germline V gene data show CDR1 as LGHNA and CDR2 as YNFKEQ. V lost 0 bases, J lost 4 bases, and 3 bases stayed unmatched. This CDR3 contains 16 residues. CDR3 residues: CASSQEPGQGKNIQYF. The CDR3 nucleotides are TGTGCCAGCAGCCAAGAGCCGGGACAGGGGAAAAACATTCAGTACTTC.

This rearrangement joins TRBV30 to TRBJ1-2; 7 bases agree with TRBD1. This CDR3 spans 13 amino acids. The ends lost 3 bases at V and 5 bases at J; junction bases unmatched: 6. CDR1 and CDR2 from the germline V gene are GTSNPN and SVGIG (reference sequence). The CDR3 is CAWSQQGLYGYTF. CDR3 DNA sequence: TGTGCCTGGAGCCAACAGGGGCTTTATGGCTACACCTTC.

The genes are TRBV27 and TRBJ2-3, with D unresolved. The ends were cut back, 6 bases at V and 2 bases at J, with 12 bases in the middle. In germline, CDR1 is MNHEY, CDR2 SMNVEV (reference sequence). The CDR3 is made up of 14 amino acids. The CDR3, as DNA: TGTGCCAGCAGCCCTAGGGTCTTCACAGATACGCAGTATTTT. Translated: CASSPRVFTDTQYF.

CDR3 bases: TGTGCCAGCAAAATTACTGAGACCCAGTACTTC. Its translation: CASKITETQYF. The J gene is TRBJ2-5, the V gene TRBV28, with D uncertain. Germline CDR1 and CDR2: MDHEN and SYDVKM. V shed 7 bases and J shed 5 bases, with 8 bases lying between them. There are 11 residues in the CDR3.

The rearrangement joins TRBV28 to TRBJ2-7; 7 positions match TRBD1. Looked up from germline, CDR1 is MDHEN and CDR2 is SYDVKM. V lost 2 bases to trimming and J lost 7 bases; unmatched junction nucleotides: 14. The CDR3 runs 16 residues. The chain's CDR3 is CASSLEMRTGLREQYF. CDR3 in DNA: TGTGCCAGCAGTTTAGAGATGAGGACAGGATTGAGGGAGCAGTACTTC.

V is TRBV29-1 and J is TRBJ1-5; a possible D gene is TRBD1 (6 bases). CDR3 length: 13 amino acids. V was trimmed by 7 bases and J by 7 bases, leaving 17 bases between them. Germline V CDR1 and CDR2: SQVTM, ANQGSEA. The CDR3 DNA is TGCAGCGCCACAGGGTCCGTAGGCCAGCCCCAGCATTTT. Its translation: CSATGSVGQPQHF.

V usage is TRBV25-1 and J usage is TRBJ1-6; D is perhaps TRBD1 (5 bases). V was clipped by 1 base and J by 8 bases, with 12 bases between them. Looked up from germline, CDR1 is MGHDK and CDR2 is SYGVNS. The CDR3 consists of 15 residues. CDR3 sequence reads: CASSEWGQGHSPLHF. DNA of the CDR3: TGTGCCAGCAGTGAATGGGGTCAGGGTCATTCACCCCTCCACTTT.

The genes are TRBV7-9 and TRBJ2-3; D is possibly TRBD2 (5 bases). CDR1 and CDR2 from the germline V gene are SEHNR and FQNEAQ (reference sequence). This CDR3 has 15 residues. Trimming removed 2 bases from V and 2 bases from J, with 11 bases in between. This chain's CDR3 is CASSLLPGSTDTQYF. The CDR3 DNA reads as TGTGCCAGCAGCTTACTTCCGGGATCCACAGATACGCAGTATTTT.

The rearrangement links TRBV5-1 to TRBJ2-1; TRBD1 matches 8 bases. The V and J ends lost 4 bases and 5 bases, in that order; junction bases with no gene match: 11. The CDR3 totals 16 residues. Germline loops: CDR1 SGHRS, CDR2 YFSETQ. The DNA of the CDR3 is TGCGCCAGCAGCCCTTCTCGGGACAGGCCTAACAATGAGCAGTTCTTC. The encoded protein is CASSPSRDRPNNEQFF. The full variable domain, rest sourced from reference TRBV5-1 and TRBJ2-1, is KAGVTQTPRYLIKTRGQQVTLSCSPISGHRSVSWYQQTPGQGLQFLFEYFSETQRNKGNFPGRFSGRQFSNSRSEMNVSTLELGDSALYLCASSPSRDRPNNEQFFGPGTRLTVL.

This chain joins TRBV5-6 and TRBJ2-1; 10 bases are a match to TRBD2. Looked up from germline, CDR1 is SGHDT and CDR2 is YYEEEE. J lost 7 bases, V lost 4 bases, and 11 bases had no gene match. This CDR3 comprises 16 residues. The chain's CDR3 is CASSLILAGLRNEQFF. CDR3 sequence (DNA): TGTGCCAGCAGCCTAATACTAGCGGGATTAAGGAATGAGCAGTTCTTC.

This sequence joins TRBV29-1 and TRBJ2-2; tentatively, D is TRBD1 (5 bases). The CDR3 has 14 residues. V was clipped by 4 bases and J by 5 bases, with 14 bases between them. Germline CDR1 reads SQVTM; CDR2 reads ANQGSEA. CDR3 nucleotide sequence: TGCAGCGTTGGCTCCAGGGAAAGAACCGGGGAGCTGTTTTTT. This translates into CSVGSRERTGELFF.

The chain combines TRBV28 with TRBJ2-7, with D maybe TRBD1 (5 bases). CDR3 length: 14 amino acids. Germline-derived CDR1 and CDR2 are MDHEN and SYDVKM. The V end was cut by 7 bases, the J end by 0 bases, with 13 bases between. The CDR3 DNA reads TGTGCCAGCATGGGATTAGGGGACTCCTACGAGCAGTACTTC. As protein: CASMGLGDSYEQYF.

This clone was recorded once. The rearrangement joins TRBV21-1 to TRBJ2-6; the table's D call TRBD2 went unverified against the DNA. TRBV21-1 counts as a pseudogene. The CDR3 has 18 residues. As DNA, the CDR3 is TGTGCCAGCAGCAAGAAAGGAGACTTTAGCTCTGGGGCCAACGTCCTGACTTTC. Its protein product is CASSKKGDFSSGANVLTF.

The rearrangement uses TRBV28 and TRBJ2-1, with D perhaps TRBD2 (5 bases). Germline lookup yields CDR1 MDHEN and CDR2 SYDVKM. V was trimmed by 2 bases and J by 12 bases, leaving 17 bases between them. The CDR3 runs 14 residues. CDR3 in amino acids: CASSLAPFGVGQFF. In DNA, the CDR3 is TGTGCCAGCAGTTTAGCGCCTTTCGGGGTCGGGCAGTTCTTC.

This chain links TRBV9 with TRBJ2-2; a possible D gene is TRBD1 (5 bases). Germline V lookup: CDR1 SGDLS, CDR2 YYNGEE. The CDR3 contains 13 residues. Trimming took off 4 bases at V and 5 bases at J, with 9 bases between the two ends. The CDR3 DNA follows: TGTGCCAGCAGCACACAGGTGACCGGGGAGCTGTTTTTT. It specifies CASSTQVTGELFF. Using reference TRBV9 and TRBJ2-2 for the parts outside the CDR3, the full variable domain is DSGVTQTPKHLITATGQRVTLRCSPRSGDLSVYWYQQSLDQGLQFLIQYYNGEERAKGNILERFSAQQFPDLHSELNLSSLELGDSALYFCASSTQVTGELFFGEGSRLTVL.